The 31 T cell receptor beta chains reported below all come from one sample, sequenced in a study of esophageal squamous cell carcinoma under preoperative chemotherapy. Indicated time point: before preoperative PTX-NDP chemotherapy. TCRdb redid the calling of the PCR reads with MiXCR, one entry per CDR3 protein. The sample holds just over 30,000 distinct CDR3 sequences, less than 55% seen once. This sample was taken from a patient given preoperative chemotherapy. The receptor source for this set is a human donor with esophageal squamous cell carcinoma. The donor label of this sample is uncertain.

This clonotype was recorded once. A junction end diverges from the germline sequence, so it may reflect a read error. The V and J genes are TRBV11-3 and TRBJ2-2; D possibly corresponds to TRBD1 (5 bases). The CDR3 contains 15 residues. Per germline, CDR1 SGHNT and CDR2 YENEEA. CDR3 in amino acids: CASSLRGSNTDKLYF. The CDR3 DNA reads as TGTGCCAGCAGCTTAAGGGGATCGAACACCGATAAGCTGTATTTT.

The V and J genes are TRBV7-6 and TRBJ2-3; 9 positions match TRBD2. The CDR3 extends over 17 amino acids. Germline V CDR1 and CDR2: SGHVS, FNYEAQ. V trimming: 1 base; J trimming: 0 bases; junction bases outside the gene matches: 5. The CDR3 DNA reads as TGTGCCAGCAGCTTAGGGGCGGGAGGGCCAAGCACAGATACGCAGTATTTT. It yields the protein CASSLGAGGPSTDTQYF.

The chain carries TRBV7-6 and TRBJ2-4; D unresolved. The CDR3 contains 19 residues. The V gene's germline CDR1 is SGHVS and CDR2 FNYEAQ. Trimming stripped 3 bases from V and 10 bases from J, with 31 bases between. The CDR3 sequence is CASSLDPPIPGRDKEIQYF. In nucleotides, the CDR3 is TGTGCCAGCAGCTTGGATCCGCCCATCCCCGGCCGAGACAAAGAGATTCAGTACTTC.

The J gene is TRBJ2-5, the V gene TRBV7-3; D is perhaps TRBD2 (5 bases). V was pared by 3 bases and J by 3 bases, with 20 bases between. Germline V CDR1 and CDR2: SGHTA, FQGTGA. CDR3 length equals 17 residues. The CDR3 loop reads CASSFGPAGRNKETQYF. The CDR3, as DNA: TGTGCCAGCAGCTTCGGGCCCGCGGGCCGGAACAAAGAGACCCAGTACTTC.

V usage is TRBV12-3 or TRBV12-4 and J usage is TRBJ2-7; tentative D call: TRBD2 (6 bases). This CDR3 has 13 residues. Trimming pared 5 bases from V and 7 bases from J, leaving 15 bases between. The CDR3 nucleotides are TGTGCCAGCAGTCTCGCGGCGGGGCAAGAGCAGTACTTC. It codes for CASSLAAGQEQYF.

This clonotype is categorized as medium-sized (0.01 to 0.1%). This chain joins TRBV7-2 and TRBJ2-5; D assignment may be TRBD1 or TRBD2 (5 bases each). There are 14 residues in the CDR3. Trimming pared 3 bases from V and 1 base from J, leaving 9 bases between. Germline lookup yields CDR1 SGHTA and CDR2 FQGNSA. The CDR3 loop reads CASSFAGTQETQYF. For the CDR3, the DNA is TGTGCCAGCAGCTTCGCTGGGACCCAAGAGACCCAGTACTTC.

This clonotype was recorded at least ten times. The junction shows a germline mismatch at one end, possibly a read error. The chain joins TRBV7-7 to TRBJ2-7; 8 bases are a match to TRBD1. The CDR3 length is 15 residues. Germline-derived CDR1 and CDR2 are SSHAT and FNYEAQ (reference sequence). Here the CDR3 DNA reads TGTGCTAGCAGCCACGCAGACAGGGGAAGGTACGAGCAGTACTTC. It yields the protein CASSHADRGRYEQYF.

This clonotype rates as medium-sized. The chain combines TRBV6-5 with TRBJ2-3; D may be TRBD1 or TRBD2 (5 bases each). Trimming removed 2 bases at V and 1 base at J, with 13 bases between. CDR1 is MNHEY and CDR2 is SVGAGI in the germline V gene. The CDR3 extends over 16 amino acids. The CDR3 DNA sequence: TGTGCCAGCAGTTACACCGGGACGGGTCGCACAGATACGCAGTATTTT. Its translation is CASSYTGTGRTDTQYF.

This clonotype was recorded at least ten times. This rearrangement joins TRBV27 to TRBJ2-4, with 7 bases lining up with TRBD1. Per the germline V gene, CDR1 is MNHEY and CDR2 is SMNVEV (reference sequence). The CDR3 sequence is 15 residues long. After removal of 6 bases from V and 0 bases from J, the junction contained 5 bases not matched to a gene. DNA of the CDR3: TGTGCCAGCAGGGGACAGTTAGTAGCCAAAAACATTCAGTACTTC. It yields the protein CASRGQLVAKNIQYF.

By share, this clonotype ranks as medium-sized. This sequence joins TRBV12-3 or TRBV12-4 and TRBJ2-3; 7 bases fit TRBD1. V trimming: 3 bases; J trimming: 11 bases; junction bases outside the gene matches: 5. The CDR3 sequence is 12 residues long. CDR3 sequence: CASSFKGGGQYF. As DNA, the CDR3 is TGTGCCAGCAGTTTCAAAGGGGGCGGGCAGTATTTT.

Turning to this clonotype: Its ends do not fully match the called genes, so a read error is possible. For the CDR3, the DNA is TGTGCCCTGAGCCGGAAGACTGCGAACACAGAGACGCAGTATTTT. Its translation: CALSRKTANTETQYF. The chain combines TRBV7-4 with TRBJ2-3; no clear D. The V gene's germline CDR1 is SGHVT and CDR2 SQSDAQ. CDR3 length equals 15 residues.

The gene calls are TRBV7-2 and TRBJ2-3; D uncertain. This CDR3 contains 15 residues. The V gene lost 9 bases and the J gene lost 2 bases, with 18 bases spanning the gap. The V gene's germline CDR1 is SGHTA and CDR2 FQGNSA. The CDR3 DNA reads as TGTGCCAGGGGCTTATGGGTCCAGTTCACAGATACGCAGTATTTT. It yields the protein CARGLWVQFTDTQYF.

The chain recombines TRBV5-3 with TRBJ2-1; D perhaps matches TRBD2 (6 bases). TRBV5-3 is classed as an ORF, of uncertain function. Trimming pared 0 bases from V and 13 bases from J, leaving 14 bases between. CDR3 length: 13 amino acids. CDR3 sequence: CARSLGGVETQFF. The DNA of the CDR3 is TGTGCCAGAAGCTTGGGGGGGGTGGAGACCCAGTTCTTC.

In the case of this clonotype: This likely comes from a read error, as the CDR3 has no conserved phenylalanine or tryptophan at its end. The limits of the CDR3 on the DNA are not certain, so only TCRdb's listed CDR3 is given. V usage is TRBV7-6 and J usage is TRBJ1-1; whether TRBD1, the table's D call, matches the DNA was not checked. From germline, CDR1 is SGHVS and CDR2 FNYEAQ. The CDR3 is 17 residues long, counting both termini. This chain's CDR3 is CASSLTLGIQETQYFGP.

The chain has TRBV4-1 and TRBJ2-6; D is possibly TRBD1 (5 bases). This CDR3 region has 15 residues. Germline V gene lookup returns CDR1 MGHRA and CDR2 YSYEKL. V shed 2 bases and J shed 1 base, with 6 bases lying between them. The CDR3, as DNA: TGCGCCAGCAGCCAAAGGGGTTCTGGGGCCAACGTCCTGACTTTC. Protein sequence: CASSQRGSGANVLTF.

This clonotype showed up just a few times. The CDR3: CSVAGGDNEQFF. The DNA of the CDR3 is TGCAGCGTTGCCGGGGGGGACAATGAGCAGTTCTTC. The chain couples TRBV29-1 to TRBJ2-1; 8 bases map to TRBD2. Unmatched junction bases numbered 1, after V lost 4 bases and J lost 5 bases. The CDR3 runs 12 residues. Germline assignment: CDR1 SQVTM and CDR2 ANQGSEA.

The sample holds many counts of this clonotype. With a much larger clone just one base away, this may be a read error. The chain couples TRBV6-5 to TRBJ2-5, with D maybe TRBD2 (6 bases). The V end was cut by 0 bases, the J end by 11 bases, with 13 bases between. CDR1 is MNHEY, CDR2 SVGAGI, per germline. The CDR3 is 13 amino acids. CDR3 sequence: CASSYSKVSGQYF. The CDR3 DNA reads as TGTGCCAGCAGTTACTCGAAGGTTAGCGGACAGTACTTC.

By sample share, this clonotype is medium-sized. The chain carries TRBV6-5 and TRBJ2-3; 9 bases are shared with TRBD1. The V gene end was trimmed by 2 bases and the J gene end by 3 bases; junction bases not matched to a gene: 6. The CDR3 spans 16 residues. Germline V gene lookup returns CDR1 MNHEY and CDR2 SVGAGI. CDR3 in amino acids: CASSYTGGSLTDTQYF. The CDR3 DNA reads as TGTGCCAGCAGTTACACAGGGGGCTCTTTAACAGATACGCAGTATTTT.

This clonotype appeared once. The chain is built from TRBV12-5 and TRBJ2-1, with TRBD1 identical over 7 bases. The CDR3 contains 16 residues. The junction had 16 bases not matched to a gene; V was cut back by 4 bases and J by 10 bases. Germline V gene data show CDR1 as LGHNT and CDR2 as FRNRAP. In DNA form, the CDR3 reads TGTGCTAGTGGTTGGCAGACAGGGACGAGCTCGGAGGAGCAGTTCTTC. The encoded protein is CASGWQTGTSSEEQFF.

V is TRBV6-5 and J is TRBJ2-5; TRBD2 is a possible D gene (7 bases). The end of the DNA aligns better with TRBJ2-7, so the J call may be wrong. Germline V gene sequence: CDR1 MNHEY, CDR2 SVGAGI. The CDR3 is 15 residues long. CDR3: CASSYSSGGGGEQYF. The DNA for the CDR3 is TGTGCCAGCAGTTACTCTAGCGGAGGGGGGGGCGAGCAGTACTTC.

About this clonotype itself: It may be a read error: a sequence one base away is much more abundant. The J gene is TRBJ2-2, the V gene TRBV6-1; D is perhaps TRBD1 or TRBD2 (6 bases each). The CDR3 runs 13 residues. The V gene's germline CDR1 is MNHNS and CDR2 SASEGT. The CDR3 reads CASRNREAGELYF. For the CDR3, the DNA is TGTGCCAGCAGAAACAGGGAGGCCGGGGAGCTGTATTTT.

This clonotype has a handful of counts. The genes are TRBV7-2 and TRBJ2-3, with D maybe TRBD2 (7 bases). Trimming removed 5 bases at V and 5 bases at J, with 20 bases between. Germline V gene lookup returns CDR1 SGHTA and CDR2 FQGNSA. The CDR3 consists of 16 residues. The CDR3 region is CASSPQGGRGQDTQYF. The DNA for the CDR3 is TGTGCCAGCAGCCCACAGGGAGGGAGAGGCCAAGATACGCAGTATTTT.

V gene TRBV11-2 combines with J gene TRBJ2-1; the D gene could be TRBD1 or TRBD2 (5 bases each). The CDR3 loop spans 15 amino acids. Looked up from germline, CDR1 is SGHAT and CDR2 is FQNNGV. V lost 0 bases and J lost 11, with 17 bases in between. The CDR3: CASSLERDAGLQQFF. CDR3 coding DNA: TGTGCCAGCAGCTTAGAGAGGGACGCAGGGTTACAGCAGTTCTTC. Looking up the rest from reference TRBV11-2 and TRBJ2-1 gives the full variable domain: EAGVAQSPRYKIIEKRQSVAFWCNPISGHATLYWYQQILGQGPKLLIQFQNNGVVDDSQLPKDRFSAERLKGVDSTLKIQPAKLEDSAVYLCASSLERDAGLQQFFGPGTRLTVL.

This chain connects TRBV6-4 to TRBJ2-3; TRBD2 might be the D (5 bases). With 0 bases removed from V and 4 bases from J, the gap between germline ends came to 5 bases. This CDR3 region has 13 residues. Germline V gene sequence: CDR1 MRHNA, CDR2 SNTAGT. CDR3 DNA: TGTGCCAGCAGTGACTCGGAGGCAGATACGCAGTATTTT. This sequence encodes CASSDSEADTQYF.

This clonotype was observed a handful of times. V and J are TRBV6-1 and TRBJ2-5; unclear D gene. The DNA end lines up better with TRBJ2-7; the J call may be wrong. The CDR3 extends over 16 amino acids. Germline CDR1 reads MNHNS; CDR2 reads SASEGT. The CDR3 coding sequence is TGTGCCAGCAGTGACCCCGACCCTACGTTGTACTACGAGCAGTACTTC. It encodes CASSDPDPTLYYEQYF.

This clonotype was seen only a few times. The CDR3 DNA is TGTGCCAGCAGCTTAGGGGGGGCCAATGAGCAGTTCTTC. This translates into CASSLGGANEQFF. V gene TRBV11-3 combines with J gene TRBJ2-1; D tentatively fits TRBD1 or TRBD2 (6 bases each). Germline V lookup: CDR1 SGHNT, CDR2 YENEEA. This CDR3 has 13 amino acids. V dropped 1 base and J dropped 6 bases, with 7 bases sitting between them.

Ten or more counts support this clonotype. V gene TRBV7-2 combines with J gene TRBJ2-1, with 9 bases matching TRBD1. The germline V gene encodes CDR1 SGHTA and CDR2 FQGNSA. The CDR3 contains 15 residues. Losses at the gene ends were 0 bases for V and 10 bases for J; bases not matched to a gene: 7. CDR3 amino acids: CASSLAGTGPYEQFF. In nucleotides, the CDR3 is TGTGCCAGCAGCTTAGCTGGGACAGGGCCCTACGAGCAGTTCTTC.

On this clonotype itself: The junction departs from the called germline gene at one end, perhaps through a read error. The chain carries TRBV7-8 and TRBJ2-3; 7 bases are a match to TRBD2. Germline assignment: CDR1 SGHVS and CDR2 FQNEAQ. This CDR3 spans 15 amino acids. The CDR3 coding sequence is TGTGCCAGCAGCTCGGGGGGTGCCAGCACAGGTACGCAGTATTTT. It encodes CASSSGGASTGTQYF.

The rearrangement uses TRBV11-3 and TRBJ2-2; 11 nucleotides align to TRBD2. This CDR3 has 17 amino acids. Germline loops: CDR1 SGHNT, CDR2 YENEEA. The V segment lost 5 bases and the J segment 13 bases; nucleotides outside the gene matches: 18. CDR3 in amino acids: CASSPGTSGVNTDALFF. CDR3 DNA: TGTGCCAGCAGCCCGGGGACTAGCGGTGTGAACACCGATGCGCTGTTTTTT.

The chain links TRBV7-6 to TRBJ2-3; 8 bases line up with TRBD2. Gene TRBJ2-7 matches the end of the DNA better, so the J call may be wrong. Germline CDR1 reads SGHVS; CDR2 reads FNYEAQ. There are 15 residues in the CDR3. The CDR3 DNA reads TGTGCCAGGGGCCGGGGGGGCCGTGACCCAGAGACGCAGTACTTC. This sequence encodes CARGRGGRDPETQYF.

This clonotype was recorded once. The chain is built from TRBV12-3 or TRBV12-4 and TRBJ2-1; 7 nucleotides match TRBD2. The V segment lost 8 bases and the J segment 7 bases; nucleotides outside the gene matches: 11. The CDR3 extends over 14 amino acids. The CDR3 sequence: CASFRAGAQNEQFF. Written as DNA, the CDR3 is TGTGCCAGCTTTAGGGCGGGAGCTCAGAATGAGCAGTTCTTC.